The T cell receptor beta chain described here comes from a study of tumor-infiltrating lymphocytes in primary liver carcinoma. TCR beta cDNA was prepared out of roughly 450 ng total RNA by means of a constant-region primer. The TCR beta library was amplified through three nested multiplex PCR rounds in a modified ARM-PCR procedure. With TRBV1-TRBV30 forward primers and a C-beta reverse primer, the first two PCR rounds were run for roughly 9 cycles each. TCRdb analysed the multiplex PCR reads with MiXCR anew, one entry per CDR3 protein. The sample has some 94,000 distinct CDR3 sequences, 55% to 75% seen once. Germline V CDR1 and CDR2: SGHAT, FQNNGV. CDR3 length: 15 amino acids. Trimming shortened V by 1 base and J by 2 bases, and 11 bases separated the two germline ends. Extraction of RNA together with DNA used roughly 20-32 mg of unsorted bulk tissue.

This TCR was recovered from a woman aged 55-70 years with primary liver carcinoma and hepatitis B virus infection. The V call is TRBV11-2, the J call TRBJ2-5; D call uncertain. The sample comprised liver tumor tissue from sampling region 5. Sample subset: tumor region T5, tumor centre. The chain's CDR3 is CASSLGLESQETQYF. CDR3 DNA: TGTGCCAGCAGCTTAGGGCTGGAATCGCAAGAGACCCAGTACTTC.